This TCR beta chain originates from a study of identifying expanded T cells in peripheral blood. Details on this clone: Its matching antigen is unknown.

Regarding the study as a whole: Approximately 1.2 clones differed between technical replicates, versus about 16 and 19 over time. Clone count variance between roughly 2-week samples rose with total template count.

No infections or other immune events were documented during collection. Using immunoSEQ multiplex PCR, the repertoire was profiled, and TCRdb retains in-frame clones only, with some absent. Seen here are roughly 82,000 clones, 84% observed once, and the top ten hold approximately 18%. The sequence was collected from a person aged 18 to 70 in good health. The sequenced sample consisted of blood.

The CDR3 DNA sequence: TGTGCCAGCAATTCCGGGGAGCTGTTTTTT. This translates into CASNSGELFF. The V gene is TRBV6-8, the J gene TRBJ2-2; D remains ambiguous. The CDR3 runs 10 residues. Per germline, CDR1 MNHGY and CDR2 SAAAGT. Trimming pared 7 bases from V and 6 bases from J, leaving 3 bases between.